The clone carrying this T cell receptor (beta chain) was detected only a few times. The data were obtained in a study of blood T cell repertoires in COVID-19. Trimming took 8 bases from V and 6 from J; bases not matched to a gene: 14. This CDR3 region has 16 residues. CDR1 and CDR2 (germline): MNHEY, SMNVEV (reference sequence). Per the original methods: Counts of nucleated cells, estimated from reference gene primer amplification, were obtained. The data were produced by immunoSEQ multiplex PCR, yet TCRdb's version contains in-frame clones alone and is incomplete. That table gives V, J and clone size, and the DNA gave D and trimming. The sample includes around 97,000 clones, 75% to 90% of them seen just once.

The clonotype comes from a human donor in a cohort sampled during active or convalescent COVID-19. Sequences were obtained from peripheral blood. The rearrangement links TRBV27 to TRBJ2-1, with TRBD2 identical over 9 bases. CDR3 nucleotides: TGTGCCAGCCGCTACAGAGCGGGGGGTCACCCCAATGAGCAGTTCTTC. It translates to CASRYRAGGHPNEQFF.